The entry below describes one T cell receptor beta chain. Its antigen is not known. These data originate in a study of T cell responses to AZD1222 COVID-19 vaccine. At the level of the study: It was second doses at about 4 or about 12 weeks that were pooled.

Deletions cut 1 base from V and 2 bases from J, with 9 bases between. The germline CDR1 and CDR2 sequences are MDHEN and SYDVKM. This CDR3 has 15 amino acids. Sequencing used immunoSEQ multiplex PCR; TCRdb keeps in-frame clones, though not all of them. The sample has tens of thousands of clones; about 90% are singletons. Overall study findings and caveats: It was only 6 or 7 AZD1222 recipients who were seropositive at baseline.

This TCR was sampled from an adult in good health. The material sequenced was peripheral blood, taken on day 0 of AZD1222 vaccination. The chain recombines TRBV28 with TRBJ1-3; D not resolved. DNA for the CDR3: TGTGCCAGCAGTTTATCAGTGGGGACTGGAAACACCATATATTTT. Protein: CASSLSVGTGNTIYF.